This T cell receptor beta chain was identified in a study of response to subunit inactivated influenza vaccine. In its sample, this clonotype was seen a few times. Its matching antigen is unknown. TCRdb called the RT-PCR reads again in MiXCR, with one record for every CDR3 protein. The repertoire holds about 700,000 distinct CDR3 sequences, with 15% to 17% as singletons. Study-wide results and caveats: After each seasonal influenza vaccination, few new T cells are recruited, the authors suggested.

The sequenced sample was PBMCs from blood, obtained roughly 13 days after vaccination. The TCR sequence derives from a man in his fifties who received an inactivated influenza vaccine.

Here the CDR3 reads CASRTGVWNTEAFF. CDR3 in DNA: TGCGCCAGCAGGACGGGTGTATGGAACACTGAAGCTTTCTTT. The chain uses TRBV10-2 and TRBJ1-1; unclear D gene. The CDR3 has 14 amino acids. The ends were cut back, 6 bases at V and 1 base at J, with 12 bases in the middle. Per the germline V gene, CDR1 is WSHSY and CDR2 is SAAADI.